The 26 T cell receptor beta chains given below trace back to one sample, sequenced in a study of identical twins. TCRdb redid the calling of the 5' RACE reads with MiXCR, one entry per CDR3 protein. The table has around 550,000 distinct CDR3 sequences, about 16% seen once. The same data also contributed to another study, on yellow fever vaccine responses in identical twins.

Sequenced input: CD4+ T cells sorted from blood. The receptors were gathered from a woman between 18 and 29 years old in good health.

This clonotype was observed a few times. V and J are TRBV7-9 and TRBJ2-3, with D unclear. This CDR3 is 13 amino acids long. The V and J ends lost 7 bases and 2 bases respectively, with 10 bases between them. In germline, CDR1 is SEHNR, CDR2 FQNEAQ (reference sequence). CDR3 nucleotide sequence: TGTGCCAGCACCCTCCTATCCACAGATACGCAGTATTTT. Amino acid sequence: CASTLLSTDTQYF.

The gene calls are TRBV7-2 and TRBJ2-7, with 11 bases lining up with TRBD2. This CDR3 comprises 16 residues. Germline trimming cut 2 bases from V and 1 base from J; bases unmatched to any gene: 4. From germline, CDR1 is SGHTA and CDR2 FQGNSA. DNA of the CDR3: TGTGCCAGCAGCTTATTGACTAGCGGGACATCCTACGAGCAGTACTTC. Translating gives CASSLLTSGTSYEQYF.

The chain recombines TRBV2 with TRBJ2-4; 11 bases are a match to TRBD2. V was pared by 11 bases and J by 0 bases, with 18 bases of the junction left unmatched. The CDR3 spans 19 residues. CDR1 is SNHLY, CDR2 FYNNEI, per germline. CDR3 sequence: CAFCLVLAGGALAKNIQYF. The CDR3 DNA is TGTGCCTTCTGTTTAGTGCTAGCGGGGGGAGCTCTAGCCAAAAACATTCAGTACTTC.

This clonotype appeared a few times. The chain links TRBV5-5 to TRBJ2-5, with 7 bases lining up with TRBD1. Per germline, CDR1 SGHKS and CDR2 YYEKEE (reference sequence). Trimming at V came to 2 bases and at J to 9 bases, leaving 13 bases not matched to a gene. The CDR3 consists of 15 residues. CDR3 residues: CASSLETGTLKAQYF. The CDR3 DNA reads as TGTGCCAGCAGCTTAGAGACAGGGACCCTAAAGGCCCAGTACTTC.

The sample holds a few counts of this clonotype. The chain uses TRBV4-1 and TRBJ2-7; 7 bases fit TRBD2. Looked up from germline, CDR1 is MGHRA and CDR2 is YSYEKL. This CDR3 contains 16 residues. After removal of 0 bases from V and 4 bases from J, the junction contained 9 bases not matched to a gene. DNA for the CDR3: TGCGCCAGCAGCCAAGAGGGCTCGGGAGGTCGGTACGAGCAGTACTTC. Translation gives CASSQEGSGGRYEQYF.

For the CDR3, the DNA is TGTGCCAGCAGTGACCGGTCGGGAGGTAGGAATGAGCAGTTCTTC. It translates to CASSDRSGGRNEQFF. The V and J genes are TRBV6-4 and TRBJ2-1; 7 bases are shared with TRBD2. Germline CDR1 reads MRHNA; CDR2 reads SNTAGT. V shed 2 bases and J 7 bases; nucleotides not matched to a gene: 8. The CDR3 runs 15 residues.

The rearrangement joins TRBV2 to TRBJ2-3; D tentatively fits TRBD1 or TRBD2 (6 bases each). V was pared by 11 bases and J by 2 bases, with 11 bases between. The germline gives CDR1 SNHLY, CDR2 FYNNEI. The length of the CDR3 is 12 residues. The CDR3: CADTGATDTQYF. The CDR3, as DNA: TGTGCCGACACGGGGGCCACAGATACGCAGTATTTT.

At least ten counts were recorded for this clonotype. The chain combines TRBV28 with TRBJ1-1, with TRBD1 matching 7 bases. V lost 1 base, J lost 5 bases, and 7 bases stayed unmatched. The CDR3 is 15 amino acids. Germline lookup yields CDR1 MDHEN and CDR2 SYDVKM. The CDR3 loop reads CASSLSIQGFTEAFF. The CDR3, as DNA: TGTGCCAGCAGTTTATCAATACAGGGGTTTACTGAAGCTTTCTTT.

The chain uses TRBV11-3 and TRBJ2-7; TRBD1 aligns across 9 bases. V shed 3 bases and J 3 bases; nucleotides not matched to a gene: 12. The germline V gene encodes CDR1 SGHNT and CDR2 YENEEA. The CDR3 is made up of 17 amino acids. In DNA, the CDR3 is TGTGCCAGCAGCTTTAACAGGGGGCACCTAACTTACTACGAGCAGTACTTC. Translating it yields CASSFNRGHLTYYEQYF.

The rearrangement joins TRBV20-1 to TRBJ2-6; D not certain. The V end lost 6 bases, the J end lost 0 bases, and 9 bases lay between the germline ends. The CDR3 runs to 14 residues. CDR1 and CDR2 (germline): DFQATT, SNEGSKA (reference sequence). The CDR3 region is CSAPPYSGANVLTF. The CDR3 nucleotides are TGCAGTGCCCCACCGTACTCTGGGGCCAACGTCCTGACTTTC.

This clonotype was seen only a few times. The chain recombines TRBV12-3 or TRBV12-4 with TRBJ2-1; TRBD2 matches 8 bases. This CDR3 region has 15 residues. The V segment lost 6 bases and the J segment 7 bases; nucleotides outside the gene matches: 11. The CDR3 protein is CASSGGSGSGNEQFF. CDR3 DNA sequence: TGTGCCAGCAGCGGGGGGAGCGGGAGTGGGAATGAGCAGTTCTTC.

This clonotype turned up a few times. This rearrangement joins TRBV7-8 to TRBJ1-2; no clear D gene. The CDR3 has 18 amino acids. Germline V gene sequence: CDR1 SGHVS, CDR2 FQNEAQ. The ends were cut back, 4 bases at V and 0 bases at J, with 21 bases in the middle. Here the CDR3 reads CASSSVIGQIPPNYGYTF. As DNA, the CDR3 is TGTGCCAGCAGCTCCGTTATCGGGCAAATACCTCCTAACTATGGCTACACCTTC.

V is TRBV10-3 and J is TRBJ1-6, with 7 bases identical to TRBD1. V lost 4 bases, J lost 10 bases, and 10 bases stayed unmatched. The CDR3 spans 15 residues. The V gene's germline CDR1 is ENHRY and CDR2 SYGVKD. The CDR3 DNA sequence: TGTGCCATCAGTGGTACACAGGGGAAGGGATCACCCCTCCACTTT. This encodes CAISGTQGKGSPLHF.

This clonotype was found a few times. The J gene is TRBJ2-7, the V gene TRBV10-3; D might be TRBD2 (7 bases). CDR3 length equals 16 residues. The germline CDR1 and CDR2 sequences are ENHRY and SYGVKD. The ends were cut back, 1 base at V and 3 bases at J, with 16 bases in the middle. The CDR3 sequence: CAISEYNGGLDYEQYV. CDR3 nucleotide sequence: TGTGCCATCAGTGAGTACAACGGGGGGCTGGACTACGAGCAGTACGTC.

V and J are TRBV11-2 and TRBJ2-7, with TRBD2 matching 8 bases. Looked up from germline, CDR1 is SGHAT and CDR2 is FQNNGV. Losses at the gene ends were 2 bases for V and 6 bases for J; bases not matched to a gene: 18. The CDR3 loop spans 18 amino acids. DNA of the CDR3: TGTGCCAGCAGCTTATTTCGGTATGGCGGGAGGCCTCTGGGCGAGCAGTACTTC. Protein: CASSLFRYGGRPLGEQYF. The whole variable domain, remainder taken from reference TRBV11-2 and TRBJ2-7, is EAGVAQSPRYKIIEKRQSVAFWCNPISGHATLYWYQQILGQGPKLLIQFQNNGVVDDSQLPKDRFSAERLKGVDSTLKIQPAKLEDSAVYLCASSLFRYGGRPLGEQYFGPGTRLTVT.

This clonotype was recorded at least ten times. This chain connects TRBV6-2 or TRBV6-3 to TRBJ1-5; the D is unclear. CDR3 size: 13 residues. Trimming left V 5 bases short and J 0 bases short, with 5 bases between. CDR1 MNHEY and CDR2 SVGEGT come from the germline V gene. The DNA for the CDR3 is TGTGCCAGCAGTCGGACTAGCAATCAGCCCCAGCATTTT. The encoded protein is CASSRTSNQPQHF.

J is TRBJ2-7 and V is TRBV12-3 or TRBV12-4; the D gene is possibly TRBD2 (5 bases). This CDR3 has 14 residues. Trimming removed 0 bases from V and 7 bases from J, with 13 bases in between. CDR3 DNA: TGTGCCAGCAGTTTAGCTAGCGAAAGGATTGAGCAGTACTTC. Protein product: CASSLASERIEQYF.

This clonotype has at least ten counts. The chain employs TRBV28 and TRBJ2-5; weak D call: TRBD2 (5 bases). The CDR3 loop spans 16 amino acids. V lost 3 bases to trimming and J lost 5 bases, with 19 bases between them. CDR1 is MDHEN, CDR2 SYDVKM, per germline. The CDR3 region is CASSLGSAGGWETQYF. In DNA form, the CDR3 reads TGTGCCAGCAGTTTGGGTAGCGCAGGAGGCTGGGAGACCCAGTACTTC. Filled out from reference TRBV28 and TRBJ2-5, the complete variable domain reads DVKVTQSSRYLVKRTGEKVFLECVQDMDHENMFWYRQDPGLGLRLIYFSYDVKMKEKGDIPEGYSVSREKKERFSLILESASTNQTSMYLCASSLGSAGGWETQYFGPGTRLLVL.

This clonotype was counted only a few times. V usage is TRBV20-1 and J usage is TRBJ2-7; no clear D. V was shortened by 3 bases and J by 3 bases, with 12 bases between the two germline ends. Looked up from germline, CDR1 is DFQATT and CDR2 is SNEGSKA (reference sequence). The CDR3 contains 13 residues. CDR3 sequence (DNA): TGCAGTGCTAGCCAGGACGCGAACTACGAGCAGTACGTC. Its translation is CSASQDANYEQYV.

This chain connects TRBV10-3 to TRBJ1-6; D gene unclear. CDR3 length equals 14 residues. Germline values: CDR1 ENHRY, CDR2 SYGVKD. Trimming shortened V by 2 bases and J by 7 bases, and 9 bases separated the two germline ends. The CDR3 region has the DNA TGTGCCATCAGTGAGGGAGGACCGAATTCACCCCTCCACTTT. Protein: CAISEGGPNSPLHF.

This clonotype was seen a handful of times. The rearrangement uses TRBV29-1 and TRBJ2-3, with 9 bases aligning to TRBD1. The V segment lost 2 bases and the J segment 3 bases; nucleotides outside the gene matches: 3. The germline gives CDR1 SQVTM, CDR2 ANQGSEA. The CDR3 spans 14 residues. The CDR3 protein is CSVEPGQGTDTQYF. The CDR3 bases are TGCAGCGTTGAACCCGGACAGGGGACAGATACGCAGTATTTT.

This clonotype was observed a few times. This chain joins TRBV2 and TRBJ1-6; 9 bases agree with TRBD1. CDR3 length equals 15 residues. With 6 bases clipped from V and 10 bases from J, the junction kept 10 bases outside the gene matches. Germline CDR1 SNHLY, CDR2 FYNNEI. The DNA of the CDR3 is TGTGCCAGCAGCCCGGGGACAGGGCTTCTCTCACCCCTCCACTTT. It specifies CASSPGTGLLSPLHF.

The chain employs TRBV5-1 and TRBJ2-6, with 7 positions matching TRBD2. Germline V gene sequence: CDR1 SGHRS, CDR2 YFSETQ. The CDR3 has 18 residues. The junction had 8 bases not matched to a gene; V was cut back by 1 base and J by 1 base. The CDR3: CASSLLVASGSGANVLTF. CDR3 sequence (DNA): TGCGCCAGCAGCTTGCTAGTGGCTAGCGGATCTGGGGCCAACGTCCTGACTTTC.

This rearrangement joins TRBV6-5 to TRBJ1-1; no clear D gene. In germline, CDR1 is MNHEY, CDR2 SVGAGI. V was clipped by 8 bases and J by 1 base, with 8 bases between them. CDR3 length: 12 amino acids. Written as DNA, the CDR3 is TGTGCCAGCTGGTTCGGGAACACTGAAGCTTTCTTT. It codes for CASWFGNTEAFF.

In this sample, this clonotype turned up many times. The chain joins TRBV4-1 to TRBJ2-7, with D perhaps matching TRBD1 (5 bases). Deletions cut 0 bases from V and 3 bases from J, with 6 bases between. The CDR3 covers 13 residues. Germline CDR1 reads MGHRA; CDR2 reads YSYEKL. CDR3: CASSQEQGYEQYV. The CDR3 bases are TGCGCCAGCAGCCAAGAGCAGGGCTACGAGCAGTACGTC.

The sample holds a few counts of this clonotype. CDR3 nucleotide sequence: TGTGCCAGCAGACAAAGCGGGAGCGGGGAGACCCAGTACTTC. This gives the protein CASRQSGSGETQYF. The genes are TRBV12-3 or TRBV12-4 and TRBJ2-5, with 8 bases that match TRBD2. The junction had 8 bases not matched to a gene; V was cut back by 6 bases and J by 5 bases. The CDR3 contains 14 residues.